Given below is one T cell receptor (beta chain) in context. The entry originates in a study of graft-versus-host responses after intestinal transplantation. Background on the study: All of the recipients had induction that used anti-thymocyte globulin, then tacrolimus and steroids for roughly three years.

The method was immunoSEQ multiplex PCR; TCRdb's version includes in-frame clones alone and lacks a portion of them. This sample has about 24,000 clones, with approximately 40% found just once. Irradiated, violet-dye-labeled stimulator cells, roughly 200,000 in number, were plated with roughly 200,000 CFSE-labeled responder cells. Post-reaction sorting isolated proliferating CFSE-low CD3+CD4+ and CD3+CD8+ responders. The clonotype was recovered from a human patient who received an intestinal transplant. The sequencing here drew on alloreactive CD4+ T cells from a mixed lymphocyte reaction culture, taken before intestinal transplant. Subset defined: CFSE-low proliferating T cells sorted from approximately six-day pre-transplant mixed lymphocyte reaction (GvH or HvG direction).

The CDR3 nucleotides read TGTGCCAGCAGCTTAGCCCCAGGGTTGGCCTACGAGCAGTACTTC. As protein: CASSLAPGLAYEQYF. J is TRBJ2-5 and V is TRBV11-1; D perhaps matches TRBD1 (5 bases). The last part of the DNA fits TRBJ2-7 better; the J call may be wrong. The CDR3 loop spans 15 amino acids. The germline V gene has CDR1 SGHAT and CDR2 FQDESV (reference sequence).